Following are 5 T cell receptor beta chains from one sample sequenced in a study of cytomegalovirus exposure and HLA in healthy donors. Data came from immunoSEQ multiplex PCR; TCRdb stores just in-frame clones and leaves some out. Of 200,000 or so clones listed, around 88% are singletons. Sequenced: PBMCs. The receptors were sampled from a woman aged 18 to 35 in good health and CMV-seronegative.

J is TRBJ2-5 and V is TRBV2; D possibly corresponds to TRBD2 (6 bases). From germline, CDR1 is SNHLY and CDR2 FYNNEI. Trimming stripped 5 bases from V and 3 bases from J, with 10 bases between. This CDR3 has 13 amino acids. The CDR3 DNA follows: TGTGCCAGCAGTAGGGACTTGGAAGAGACCCAGTACTTC. This translates into CASSRDLEETQYF.

This clone showed up just a few times. The chain joins TRBV28 to TRBJ1-1, with 10 bases that match TRBD1. The V segment lost 5 bases and the J segment 1 base; nucleotides outside the gene matches: 10. The germline CDR1 and CDR2 sequences are MDHEN and SYDVKM. This CDR3 has 17 amino acids. The CDR3: CASSPAGDRGPNTEAFF. The CDR3 nucleotides read TGTGCCAGCAGTCCCGCAGGGGACAGGGGACCGAACACTGAAGCTTTCTTT.

This clone was observed a few times. The chain uses TRBV30 and TRBJ1-4; a possible D gene is TRBD1 (5 bases). The V gene's germline CDR1 is GTSNPN and CDR2 SVGIG (reference sequence). Between the trimmed V and J ends, which lost 1 base and 3 bases, there was a span of 15 bases. The CDR3 contains 16 residues. CDR3 amino acids: CAWSAVLPGANEKLFF. The CDR3 DNA follows: TGTGCCTGGAGTGCGGTCCTCCCGGGGGCTAATGAAAAACTGTTTTTT.

The J gene is TRBJ1-1, the V gene TRBV29-1; 7 bases are a match to TRBD1. Per the germline V gene, CDR1 is SQVTM and CDR2 is ANQGSEA. Trimming cost V 7 bases and J 5 bases; bases outside gene matches: 13. This CDR3 contains 14 residues. CDR3 nucleotide sequence: TGCAGCGGAAAACTTGGGGGACAGCATACTGAAGCTTTCTTT. Its translation is CSGKLGGQHTEAFF.

Details on this clone: Other DNA sequences in this specimen translate into the identical CDR3. V and J are TRBV29-1 and TRBJ2-2; 9 positions match TRBD1. The germline gives CDR1 SQVTM, CDR2 ANQGSEA. The trim removed 4 bases at V and 1 base at J, leaving 1 base unmatched. This CDR3 contains 14 residues. The CDR3 is CSVGQGGNTGELFF. The CDR3 DNA reads TGCAGCGTTGGACAGGGGGGGAACACCGGGGAGCTGTTTTTT.